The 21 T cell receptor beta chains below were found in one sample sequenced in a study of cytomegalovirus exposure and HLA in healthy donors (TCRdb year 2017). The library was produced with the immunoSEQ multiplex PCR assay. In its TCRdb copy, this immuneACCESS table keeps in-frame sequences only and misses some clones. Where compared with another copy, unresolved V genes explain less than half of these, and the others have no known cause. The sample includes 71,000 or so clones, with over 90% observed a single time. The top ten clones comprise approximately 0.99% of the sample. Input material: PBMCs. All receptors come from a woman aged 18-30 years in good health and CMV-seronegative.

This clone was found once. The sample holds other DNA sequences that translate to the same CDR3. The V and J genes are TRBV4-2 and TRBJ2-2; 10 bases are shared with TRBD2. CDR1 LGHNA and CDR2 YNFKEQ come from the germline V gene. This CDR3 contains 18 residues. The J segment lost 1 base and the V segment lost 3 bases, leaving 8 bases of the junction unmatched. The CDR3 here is CASSQAPSGGRNTGELFF. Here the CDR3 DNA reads TGTGCCAGCAGCCAGGCCCCTAGCGGGGGCCGGAACACCGGGGAGCTGTTTTTT.

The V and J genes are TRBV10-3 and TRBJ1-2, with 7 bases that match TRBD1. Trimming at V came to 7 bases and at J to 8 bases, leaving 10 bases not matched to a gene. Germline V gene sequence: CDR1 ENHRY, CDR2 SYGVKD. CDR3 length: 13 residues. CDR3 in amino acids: CAIIGPGGGGYTF. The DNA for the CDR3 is TGTGCCATCATTGGGCCAGGGGGAGGAGGCTACACCTTC.

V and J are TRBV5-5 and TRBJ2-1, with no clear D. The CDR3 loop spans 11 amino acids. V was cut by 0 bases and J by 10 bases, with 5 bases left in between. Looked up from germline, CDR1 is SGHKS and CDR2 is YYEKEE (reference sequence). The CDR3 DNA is TGTGCCAGCAGCTTGGTCCGGGAGCAGTTCTTC. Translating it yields CASSLVREQFF.

Written as DNA, the CDR3 is TGTGCCAGCAGAAAGGAGACAGGGGTCACAGATACGCAGTATTTT. Translating it yields CASRKETGVTDTQYF. This sequence joins TRBV7-6 and TRBJ2-3; 8 bases map to TRBD1. Germline V gene sequence: CDR1 SGHVS, CDR2 FNYEAQ. This CDR3 is 15 amino acids long. V shed 6 bases and J 2 bases; nucleotides not matched to a gene: 7.

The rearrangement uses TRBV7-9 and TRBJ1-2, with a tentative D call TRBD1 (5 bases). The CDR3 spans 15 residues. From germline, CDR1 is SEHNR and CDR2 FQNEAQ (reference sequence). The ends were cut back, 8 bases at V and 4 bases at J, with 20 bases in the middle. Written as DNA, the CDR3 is TGTGCCAGCCACCCGGAGCCGCGGGGGGTCTATGGCTACACCTTC. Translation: CASHPEPRGVYGYTF.

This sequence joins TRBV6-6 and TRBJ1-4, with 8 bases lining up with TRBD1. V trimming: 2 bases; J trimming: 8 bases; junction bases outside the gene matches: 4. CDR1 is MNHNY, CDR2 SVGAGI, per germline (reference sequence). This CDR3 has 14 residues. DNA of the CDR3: TGTGCCAGCAGTTACGCCAGGGGGCGGGAAAAACTGTTTTTT. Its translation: CASSYARGREKLFF.

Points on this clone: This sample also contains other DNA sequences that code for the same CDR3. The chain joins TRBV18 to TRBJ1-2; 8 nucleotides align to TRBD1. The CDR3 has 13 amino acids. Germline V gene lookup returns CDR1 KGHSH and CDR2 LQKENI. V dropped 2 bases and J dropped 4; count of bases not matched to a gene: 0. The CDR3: CASSPGQGYGYTF. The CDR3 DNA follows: TGTGCCAGCTCACCAGGACAGGGCTATGGCTACACCTTC.

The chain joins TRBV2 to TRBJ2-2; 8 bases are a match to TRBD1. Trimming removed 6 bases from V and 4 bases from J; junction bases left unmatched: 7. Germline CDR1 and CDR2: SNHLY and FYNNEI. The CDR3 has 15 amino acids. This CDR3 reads CASRMDRAPTGELFF. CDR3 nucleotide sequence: TGTGCCAGCAGGATGGACAGGGCACCCACCGGGGAGCTGTTTTTT. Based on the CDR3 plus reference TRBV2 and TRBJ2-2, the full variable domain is EPEVTQTPSHQVTQMGQEVILRCVPISNHLYFYWYRQILGQKVEFLVSFYNNEISEKSEIFDDQFSVERPDGSNFTLKIRSTKLEDSAMYFCASRMDRAPTGELFFGEGSRLTVL.

CDR3 protein: CATSRRTSIPDTQYF. The CDR3 DNA is TGTGCCACCAGCAGACGGACTAGCATACCAGATACGCAGTATTTT. V gene TRBV15 combines with J gene TRBJ2-3; 8 bases map to TRBD2. The germline CDR1 and CDR2 sequences are LNHNV and YYDKDF (reference sequence). Trimming at V came to 2 bases and at J to 4 bases, leaving 5 bases not matched to a gene. CDR3 length equals 15 residues.

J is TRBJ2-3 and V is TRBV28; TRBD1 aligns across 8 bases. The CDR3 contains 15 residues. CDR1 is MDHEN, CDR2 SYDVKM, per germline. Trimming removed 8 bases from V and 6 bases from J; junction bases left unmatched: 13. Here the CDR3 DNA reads TGTGCCAGCGGCGCGGGACAGGTAACTGCTGATACGCAGTATTTT. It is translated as CASGAGQVTADTQYF. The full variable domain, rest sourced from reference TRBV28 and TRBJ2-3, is DVKVTQSSRYLVKRTGEKVFLECVQDMDHENMFWYRQDPGLGLRLIYFSYDVKMKEKGDIPEGYSVSREKKERFSLILESASTNQTSMYLCASGAGQVTADTQYFGPGTRLTVL.

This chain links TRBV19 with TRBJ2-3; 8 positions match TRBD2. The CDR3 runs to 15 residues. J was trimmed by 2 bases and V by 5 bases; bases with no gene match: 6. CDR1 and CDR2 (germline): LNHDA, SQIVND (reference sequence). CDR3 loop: CASSGTSRPTDTQYF. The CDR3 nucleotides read TGTGCCAGTAGTGGGACTAGTCGGCCCACAGATACGCAGTATTTT.

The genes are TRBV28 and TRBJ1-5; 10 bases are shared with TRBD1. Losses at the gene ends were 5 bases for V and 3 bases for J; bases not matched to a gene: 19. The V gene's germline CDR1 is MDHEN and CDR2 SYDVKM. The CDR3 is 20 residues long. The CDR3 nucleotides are TGTGCCAGCAGTCCTTTATATCTACGGGACAGGGGCACCCACAATCAGCCCCAGCATTTT. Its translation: CASSPLYLRDRGTHNQPQHF. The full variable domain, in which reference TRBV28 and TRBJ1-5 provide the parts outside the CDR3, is DVKVTQSSRYLVKRTGEKVFLECVQDMDHENMFWYRQDPGLGLRLIYFSYDVKMKEKGDIPEGYSVSREKKERFSLILESASTNQTSMYLCASSPLYLRDRGTHNQPQHFGDGTRLSIL.

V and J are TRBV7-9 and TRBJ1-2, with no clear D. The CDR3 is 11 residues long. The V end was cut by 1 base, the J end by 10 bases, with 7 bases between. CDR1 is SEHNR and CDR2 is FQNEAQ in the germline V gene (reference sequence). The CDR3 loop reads CASSLDSYYTF. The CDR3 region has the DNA TGTGCCAGCAGCTTAGACAGCTACTACACCTTC.

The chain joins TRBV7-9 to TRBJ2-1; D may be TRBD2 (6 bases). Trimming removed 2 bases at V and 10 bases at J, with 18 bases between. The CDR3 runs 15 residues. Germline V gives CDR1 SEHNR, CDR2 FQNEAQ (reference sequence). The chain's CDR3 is CASSLKGRGRWEQFF. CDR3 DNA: TGTGCCAGCAGCTTAAAAGGGCGGGGCCGGTGGGAGCAGTTCTTC.

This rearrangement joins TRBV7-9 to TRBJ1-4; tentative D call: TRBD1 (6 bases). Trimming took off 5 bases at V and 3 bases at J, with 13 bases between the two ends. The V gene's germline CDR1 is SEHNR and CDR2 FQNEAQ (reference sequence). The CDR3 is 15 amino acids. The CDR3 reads CASSGGQPSNEKLFF. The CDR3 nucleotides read TGTGCCAGCAGCGGAGGACAGCCTTCTAATGAAAAACTGTTTTTT.

The CDR3 bases are TGTGCCAGCAGTTACTCCTTCCGTCAGGGTGATGGCTACACCTTC. It encodes CASSYSFRQGDGYTF. V is TRBV6-5 and J is TRBJ1-2; weak D call: TRBD1 (5 bases). CDR1 and CDR2 (germline): MNHEY, SVGAGI. This CDR3 spans 15 amino acids. The germline V and J ends were trimmed by 0 bases and 6 bases, with 14 bases remaining between them.

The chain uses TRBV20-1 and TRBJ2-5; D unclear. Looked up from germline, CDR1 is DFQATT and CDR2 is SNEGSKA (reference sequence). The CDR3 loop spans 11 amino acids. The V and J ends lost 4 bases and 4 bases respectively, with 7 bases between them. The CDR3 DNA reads TGCAGTGCTAATGCGCGAGAGACCCAGTACTTC. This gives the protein CSANARETQYF.

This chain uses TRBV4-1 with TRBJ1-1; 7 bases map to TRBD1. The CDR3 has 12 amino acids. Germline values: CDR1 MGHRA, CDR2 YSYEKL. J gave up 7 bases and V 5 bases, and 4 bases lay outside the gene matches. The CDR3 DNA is TGCGCCAGCAGCATAACAGGGGTTGAAGCTTTCTTT. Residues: CASSITGVEAFF.

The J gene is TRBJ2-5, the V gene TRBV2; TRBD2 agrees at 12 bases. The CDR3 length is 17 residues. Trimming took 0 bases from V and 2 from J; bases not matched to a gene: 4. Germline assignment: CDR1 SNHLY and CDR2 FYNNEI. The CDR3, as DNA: TGTGCCAGCAGTGAAGCGCTAGCGGGGGGGCGTCAAGAGACCCAGTACTTC. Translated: CASSEALAGGRQETQYF. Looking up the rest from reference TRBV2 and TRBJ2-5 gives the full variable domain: EPEVTQTPSHQVTQMGQEVILRCVPISNHLYFYWYRQILGQKVEFLVSFYNNEISEKSEIFDDQFSVERPDGSNFTLKIRSTKLEDSAMYFCASSEALAGGRQETQYFGPGTRLLVL.

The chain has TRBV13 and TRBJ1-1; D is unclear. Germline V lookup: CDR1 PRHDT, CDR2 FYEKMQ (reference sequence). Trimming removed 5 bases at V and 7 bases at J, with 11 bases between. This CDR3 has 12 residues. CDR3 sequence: CASSRGIIEAFF. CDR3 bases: TGTGCCAGCAGCCGAGGCATAATTGAAGCTTTCTTT.

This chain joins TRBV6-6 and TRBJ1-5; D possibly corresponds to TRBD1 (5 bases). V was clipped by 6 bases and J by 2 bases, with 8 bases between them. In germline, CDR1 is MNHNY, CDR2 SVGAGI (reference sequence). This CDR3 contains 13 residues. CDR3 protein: CASRGLGNQPQHF. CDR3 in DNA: TGTGCCAGCAGGGGGCTTGGCAATCAGCCCCAGCATTTT.